Listed here is a single TCR beta chain. What it binds is unknown. The data originate from a study of CD8 T cells in Susac syndrome. As for the study in general: Patients with Susac syndrome were therapy-naive, on corticosteroids, or on intravenous immunoglobulin alone at the time that blood was drawn.

Whole-study results and caveats: The number of individuals included in the study's TCR sequencing and HLA analysis was acknowledged as relatively small.

Germline assignment: CDR1 GTSNPN and CDR2 SVGIG (reference sequence). This CDR3 is 13 amino acids long. Trimming shortened V by 3 bases and J by 4 bases, and 12 bases separated the two germline ends. Reverse transcription of roughly 0.45 to 1 ug RNA used random hexamers. TCRdb ran MiXCR on the immunoSEQ multiplex PCR reads and lists one entry per CDR3 protein. Of about 190,000 distinct CDR3 sequences in the sample, 95% are singletons; the top ten hold approximately 0.16%. V gene TRBV30 combines with J gene TRBJ1-2; D is ambiguous. This TCR was recovered from a human donor with Susac syndrome. Input material: CD8+ T cells from PBMCs. As DNA, the CDR3 is TGTGCCTGGAGGGATCCGGGCCTCTATGGCTACACCTTC. Translating gives CAWRDPGLYGYTF.